This TCR beta chain was observed in a study of blood T cell repertoires in COVID-19. This CDR3 region has 16 residues. V dropped 1 base and J dropped 5; count of bases not matched to a gene: 3. Per germline, CDR1 LNHNV and CDR2 YYDKDF (reference sequence). Assay used: immunoSEQ multiplex PCR; TCRdb lists only in-frame clones, some missing. This table holds 300,000 to 400,000 clones, roughly 90% found once. The V and J genes are TRBV15 and TRBJ2-1, with 12 bases that match TRBD2. The specimen was PBMCs or T cells enriched from blood (not recorded which). The receptor was derived from a woman between 25 and 40 years old with acute COVID-19. The CDR3 spells CATSRVRLAGDNEQFF. The DNA of the CDR3 is TGTGCCACCAGCAGAGTCCGACTAGCGGGGGACAATGAGCAGTTCTTC. Filled out from reference TRBV15 and TRBJ2-1, the complete variable domain reads DAMVIQNPRYQVTQFGKPVTLSCSQTLNHNVMYWYQQKSSQAPKLLFHYYDKDFNNEADTPDNFQSRRPNTSFCFLDIRSPGLGDTAMYLCATSRVRLAGDNEQFFGPGTRLTVL.